One TCR beta chain is described in this entry. What it binds is unknown. The sample belongs to a study of graft-versus-host responses after intestinal transplantation. The study's findings and limits: Analysis identified GvH clones in recipient marrow, with some appearing first in ileum or blood.

Per germline, CDR1 LNHNV and CDR2 YYDKDF (reference sequence). V dropped 5 bases and J dropped 10 bases, with 13 bases sitting between them. The CDR3 sequence is 12 residues long. Sequencing was performed with immunoSEQ multiplex PCR; in TCRdb, only in-frame clones are kept and a portion is missing. The table includes tens of thousands of clones, around 90% detected once. The specimen was unstimulated CD4+ T cells sorted from spleen or lymph node cells, collected before transplant. The chain employs TRBV15 and TRBJ2-3; maybe TRBD2 (5 bases). This clonotype originated in a human donor who was the organ donor for an intestinal transplant. CDR3 amino acids: CATSAPRGPQYF. CDR3 coding DNA: TGTGCCACCAGCGCCCCCCGAGGGCCGCAGTATTTT.